This TCR beta chain derives from a study of shared clonotypes between healthy human individuals (dated by TCRdb to between 2020 and 2021). About the study as a whole: The cohort comprised a couple of women and three men aged 18 to 49 years. For each donor, CD4 naive and CD4 memory were each run on three plates, CD8 naive on two plates, and CD8 memory on one plate. To estimate repertoire size and how much clonotype sharing occurs between individuals, the study deeply sequenced the blood TCR repertoires of about five healthy adults. To increase sequencing depth and limit assay-specific biases, different laboratories used diverse techniques to prepare libraries and sequence TCR repertoires. Each donor's leukapheresis produced roughly between roughly 0.9 and 9 billion PBMCs.

Using the deep immunoSEQ assay, multiplex PCR amplified TCR CDR3 regions from genomic DNA. Extracted genomic DNA from each cell subset was distributed evenly across all wells of several immunoSEQ 96-well plates, and each plate was treated as a replicate. For sorted subsets, about 200 ng genomic DNA, equal to 25,000 to 35,000 T cell genomes, was loaded into each replicate PCR. The purified libraries were quantified using a Qubit 3.0 fluorometer, sized with a Bioanalyzer 2100, and then quantified again using the KAPA Library Quantification kit. Every immunoSEQ 96-well plate was sequenced on a separate single-read 150-cycle Illumina NextSeq 550 flow cell. As for the original processing: Because the immunoSEQ output included only junctional sequences and no quality scores, the filtering could not be the same as the filtering used for full-length reads. To assign V/J genes and CDR3, sequences were annotated using PyIR, a Python wrapper for IgBLAST v1.9, with IMGT germline references. Reads were removed for weak V/J assignments (E-value above 1e-6), missing CDR3, stop codons, out-of-frame junctions, or ambiguous translated residues. V3J clonotypes were defined as sequences sharing the same inferred V gene, J gene, and CDR3 amino acid sequence. Percentage overlap between repertoires was calculated by dividing the number of shared unique clonotypes by the size of the smaller repertoire. RTK rarefaction, the Chao1 estimator, and Recon v2.1 estimates of unobserved clonotypes were used to assess repertoire richness. Generation probabilities were computed with OLGA for all TCRbeta clonotypes obtained by the gDNA method from a handful of donors. The source is immuneACCESS, and TCRdb retained only in-frame sequences with V and J called. Part of the clones is not carried over; for the studies checked, unresolved V genes explain less than half of this, and the remainder is unexplained. V and J calls and clone size follow that table, whereas D and trimming were derived from the DNA. The sample yields 1.4 million or so clones; 98% to 99% were counted once. 0.36% of the sample rests with the top ten.

What the study reported, not specific to this receptor: Incomplete sequencing was indicated by rarefaction of sorted-subset datasets, despite the large sequencing depth. The genetic and exposure-history diversity represented was limited by the small number of donors. Higher generation probabilities were observed for clonotypes shared by all four sorted-subset donors than for non-shared clonotypes. Across several donors, 5% to 6% of naive CD4, 3% to 4% of naive CD8, 2.3% of memory CD4, and 0.4% of memory CD8 clonotypes were shared. Pairwise subsampling indicated that sequencing depth was expected to affect the degree of clonotype sharing among donors. Larger estimated clonotype richness was generally found for naive subsets than for memory subsets. Sampling was limited to blood, and TCR repertoires in tissue likely differ from TCR repertoires in blood.

The donors were healthy, HIV-negative adults who had no recently reported acute infections or vaccinations. Every donor was a Caucasian adult living in Nashville, Tennessee, USA. Magnetic negative selection was used to enrich CD4+ T cells, after which naive cells were positively selected on CD45RA and the negative fraction became the memory subset. Blood was obtained by leukapheresis, after which PBMCs were separated by Ficoll-Histopaque density gradient centrifugation and cryopreserved in liquid nitrogen vapor phase. Analytical flow cytometry was used to check the purity and quantity of each magnetically sorted T cell population. Genomic DNA was isolated from every sorted fraction and measured by UV absorbance on a Nanodrop 2000c. As to this clone: Its binding antigen is unknown. No base quality values were provided; no much bigger clone lies one nucleotide off. This specimen includes other DNA sequences encoding the same CDR3.

The clonotype was recovered from a man in his thirties or forties in good health. Sequenced sample: naive CD4+ T cells sorted from blood. Explained via the paper, the cell subset or site label denotes: CD45RA+ positively selected.

Here the CDR3 is given as CASSIGRGYEQYF. The DNA sequence follows: TGTGCCAGTAGTATAGGGAGAGGTTACGAGCAGTACTTC. The chain is encoded by TRBV19 joined to TRBJ2-7, with no confident D gene call. The germline V gene (reference sequence) yields LNHDA for CDR1 and SQIVND for CDR2. V loses 1 base, J loses 4 bases, and the germline ends lie 8 bases apart. Reading from cysteine to phenylalanine, the CDR3 counts 13 amino acids. The kept DNA is CDR3 alone, 39 bases in frame from the first base.